This entry features one TCR beta chain sequence. This entry is derived from a study of shared clonotypes between healthy human individuals. About the research overall: Plates per donor: three CD4 naive, three CD4 memory, two CD8 naive, one CD8 memory.

As defined, naive CD8 cells were CD45RO-negative and positively selected for CCR7, with terminally differentiated effector memory CD45RA+ cells excluded. The CDR3 runs to 15 residues. The V gene's germline CDR1 is SEHNR and CDR2 FQNEAQ (reference sequence). Trimming at V came to 6 bases and at J to 6 bases, leaving 8 bases not matched to a gene. Clones were read by immunoSEQ multiplex PCR, and TCRdb kept only the in-frame ones, dropping some. The table shows millions of clones, with roughly 91% occurring only once. The sequencing sample was made of naive CD8+ T cells from PBMCs. The source is a man between 18 and 29 years old in good health. Some clones in this sample may be carry-over from other donors' samples. V usage is TRBV7-9 and J usage is TRBJ2-2, with TRBD2 matching 9 bases. The DNA for the CDR3 is TGTGCCAGCAGATTTGAAGGACTAGCGTCCGGGGAGCTGTTTTTT. This codes for CASRFEGLASGELFF.